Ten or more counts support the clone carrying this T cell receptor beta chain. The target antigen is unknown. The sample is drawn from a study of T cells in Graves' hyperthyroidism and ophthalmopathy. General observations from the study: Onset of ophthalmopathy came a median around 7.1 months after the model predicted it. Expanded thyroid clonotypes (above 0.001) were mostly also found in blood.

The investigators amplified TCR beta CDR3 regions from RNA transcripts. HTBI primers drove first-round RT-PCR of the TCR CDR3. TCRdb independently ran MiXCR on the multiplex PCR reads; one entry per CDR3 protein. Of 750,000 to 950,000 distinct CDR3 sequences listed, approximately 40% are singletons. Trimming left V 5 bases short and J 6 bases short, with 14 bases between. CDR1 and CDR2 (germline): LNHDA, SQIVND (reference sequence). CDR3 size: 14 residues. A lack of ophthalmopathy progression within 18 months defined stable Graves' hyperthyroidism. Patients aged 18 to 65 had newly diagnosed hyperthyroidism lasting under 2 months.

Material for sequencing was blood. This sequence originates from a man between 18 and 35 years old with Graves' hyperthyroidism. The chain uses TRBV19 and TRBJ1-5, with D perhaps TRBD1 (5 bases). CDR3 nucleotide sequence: TGTGCCAGTAGTGAAACTTGGGGGGTTCAGCCCCAGCATTTT. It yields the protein CASSETWGVQPQHF.